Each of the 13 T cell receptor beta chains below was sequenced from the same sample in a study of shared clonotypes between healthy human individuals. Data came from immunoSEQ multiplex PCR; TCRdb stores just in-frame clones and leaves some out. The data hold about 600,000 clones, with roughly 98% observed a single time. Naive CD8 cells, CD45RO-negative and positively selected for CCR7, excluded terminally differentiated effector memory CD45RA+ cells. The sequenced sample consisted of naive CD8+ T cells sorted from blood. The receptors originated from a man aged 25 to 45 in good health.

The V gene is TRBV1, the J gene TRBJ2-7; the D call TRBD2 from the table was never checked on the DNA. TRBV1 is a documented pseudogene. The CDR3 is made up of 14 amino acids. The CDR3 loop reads CTSMTSKSVYEQYF. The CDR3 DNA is TGCACCAGCATGACTAGCAAATCGGTCTACGAGCAGTACTTC.

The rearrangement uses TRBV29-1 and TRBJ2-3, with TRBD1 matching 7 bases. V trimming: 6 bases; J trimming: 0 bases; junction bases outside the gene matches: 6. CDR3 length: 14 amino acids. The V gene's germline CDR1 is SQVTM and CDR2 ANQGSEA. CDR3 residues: CSVEGASSTDTQYF. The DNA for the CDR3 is TGCAGCGTCGAGGGGGCTTCTAGCACAGATACGCAGTATTTT.

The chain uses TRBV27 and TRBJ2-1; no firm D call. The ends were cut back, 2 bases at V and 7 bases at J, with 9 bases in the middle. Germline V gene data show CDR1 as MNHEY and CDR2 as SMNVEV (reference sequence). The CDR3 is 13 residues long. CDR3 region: CASSLPPENEQFF. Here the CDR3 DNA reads TGTGCCAGCAGTTTACCCCCAGAAAATGAGCAGTTCTTC.

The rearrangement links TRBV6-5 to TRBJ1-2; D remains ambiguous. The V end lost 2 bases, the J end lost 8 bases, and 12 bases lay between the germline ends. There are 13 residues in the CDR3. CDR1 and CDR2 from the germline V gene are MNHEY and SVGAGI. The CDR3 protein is CASSYLGLFGYTF. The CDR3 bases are TGTGCCAGCAGTTACCTAGGATTATTCGGCTACACCTTC.

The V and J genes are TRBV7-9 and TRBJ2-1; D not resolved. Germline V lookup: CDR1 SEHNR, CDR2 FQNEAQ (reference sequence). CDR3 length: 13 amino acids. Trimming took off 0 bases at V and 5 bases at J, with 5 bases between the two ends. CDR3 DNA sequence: TGTGCCAGCAGCTTAGCAGTGAACAATGAGCAGTTCTTC. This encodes CASSLAVNNEQFF.

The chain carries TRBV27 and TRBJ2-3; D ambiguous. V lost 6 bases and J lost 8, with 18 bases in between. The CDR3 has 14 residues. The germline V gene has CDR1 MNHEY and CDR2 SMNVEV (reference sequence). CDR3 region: CASSVTLSFGTQYF. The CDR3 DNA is TGTGCCAGCAGCGTAACCTTGAGTTTCGGTACGCAGTATTTT.

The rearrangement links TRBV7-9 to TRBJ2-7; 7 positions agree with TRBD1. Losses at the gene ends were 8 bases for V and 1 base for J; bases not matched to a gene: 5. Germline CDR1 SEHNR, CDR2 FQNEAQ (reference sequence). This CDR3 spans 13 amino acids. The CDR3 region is CASVDRSSYEQYF. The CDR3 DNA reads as TGTGCCAGCGTGGACAGGTCGTCCTACGAGCAGTACTTC.

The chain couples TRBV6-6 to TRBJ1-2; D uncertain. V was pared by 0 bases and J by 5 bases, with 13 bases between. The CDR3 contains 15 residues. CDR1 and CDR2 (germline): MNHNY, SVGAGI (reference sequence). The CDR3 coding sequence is TGTGCCAGCAGTTACTCGTTGGCGGCGGCGTATGGCTACACCTTC. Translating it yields CASSYSLAAAYGYTF.

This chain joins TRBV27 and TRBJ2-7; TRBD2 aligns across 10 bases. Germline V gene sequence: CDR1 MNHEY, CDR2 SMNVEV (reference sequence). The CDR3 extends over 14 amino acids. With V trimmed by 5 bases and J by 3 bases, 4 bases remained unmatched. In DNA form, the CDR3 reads TGTGCCAGCAGTGGAGCGGGAGGGATCTACGAGCAGTACTTC. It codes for CASSGAGGIYEQYF.

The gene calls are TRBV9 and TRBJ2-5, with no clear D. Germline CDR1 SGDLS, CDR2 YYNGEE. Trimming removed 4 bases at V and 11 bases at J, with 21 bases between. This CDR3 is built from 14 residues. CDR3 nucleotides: TGTGCCAGCAGCCTCACATACTATGGATTGGAGCAGTACTTC. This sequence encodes CASSLTYYGLEQYF.

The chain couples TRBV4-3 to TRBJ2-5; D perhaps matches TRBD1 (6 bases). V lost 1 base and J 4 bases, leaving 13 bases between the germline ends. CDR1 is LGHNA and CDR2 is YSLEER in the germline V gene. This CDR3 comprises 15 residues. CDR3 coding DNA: TGCGCCAGCAGCCAAGGTACAGGGCGTGGAGAGACCCAGTACTTC. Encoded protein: CASSQGTGRGETQYF.

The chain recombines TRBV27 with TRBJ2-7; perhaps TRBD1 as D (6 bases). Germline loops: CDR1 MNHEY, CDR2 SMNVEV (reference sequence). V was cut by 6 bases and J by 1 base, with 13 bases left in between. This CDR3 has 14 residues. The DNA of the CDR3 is TGTGCCAGCAGCCCCGTACAGGGTTCCTACGAGCAGTACTTC. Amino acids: CASSPVQGSYEQYF.

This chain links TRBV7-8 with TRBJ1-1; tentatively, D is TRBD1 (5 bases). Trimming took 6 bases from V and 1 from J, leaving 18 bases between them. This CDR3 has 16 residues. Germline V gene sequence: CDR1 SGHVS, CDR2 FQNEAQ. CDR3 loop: CASRRRGTDPNTEAFF. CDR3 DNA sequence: TGTGCCAGCAGGAGACGAGGGACCGATCCGAACACTGAAGCTTTCTTT. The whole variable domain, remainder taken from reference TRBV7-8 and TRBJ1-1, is GAGVSQSPRYKVAKRGQDVALRCDPISGHVSLFWYQQALGQGPEFLTYFQNEAQLDKSGLPSDRFFAERPEGSVSTLKIQRTQQEDSAVYLCASRRRGTDPNTEAFFGQGTRLTVV.